The 29 T cell receptor beta chains below were found in one sample sequenced in a study of blood T cell repertoires in COVID-19. Generated by immunoSEQ multiplex PCR, the TCRdb table keeps only in-frame clones and is missing some. Counted here are a few hundred thousand clones, more than 85% occurring once; the ten biggest clones make up 2.6%. Sequencing was done on a sample of peripheral blood. All receptors come from a person between 18 and 35 years old with COVID-19, enrolled during active disease.

V gene TRBV15 combines with J gene TRBJ1-2; 9 bases are a match to TRBD1. The CDR3 runs to 16 residues. The germline V gene encodes CDR1 LNHNV and CDR2 YYDKDF (reference sequence). V lost 0 bases to trimming and J lost 6 bases; unmatched junction nucleotides: 8. The CDR3 bases are TGTGCCACCAGCAGAGAATTATCCGGGACAGGGAATGGCTACACCTTC. It is translated as CATSRELSGTGNGYTF.

The chain uses TRBV9 and TRBJ2-7; no definite D call. Trimming took off 1 base at V and 2 bases at J, with 10 bases between the two ends. CDR1 is SGDLS and CDR2 is YYNGEE in the germline V gene. The CDR3 loop spans 14 amino acids. CDR3 residues: CASSVSPSTYEQYF. The DNA of the CDR3 is TGTGCCAGCAGCGTATCGCCCAGTACCTACGAGCAGTACTTC.

This rearrangement joins TRBV5-1 to TRBJ1-6; 12 bases match TRBD1. Germline V lookup: CDR1 SGHRS, CDR2 YFSETQ. Unmatched junction bases numbered 8, after V lost 5 bases and J lost 2 bases. The CDR3 covers 18 residues. The CDR3 here is CASREGQGARTYNSPLHF. DNA for the CDR3: TGCGCCAGCAGGGAGGGACAGGGGGCAAGGACCTATAATTCACCCCTCCACTTT. The entire variable domain, with the rest obtained from reference TRBV5-1 and TRBJ1-6, is as follows: KAGVTQTPRYLIKTRGQQVTLSCSPISGHRSVSWYQQTPGQGLQFLFEYFSETQRNKGNFPGRFSGRQFSNSRSEMNVSTLELGDSALYLCASREGQGARTYNSPLHFGNGTRLTVT.

V usage is TRBV6-1 and J usage is TRBJ2-2; 10 bases are a match to TRBD2. Germline trimming cut 3 bases from V and 6 bases from J; bases unmatched to any gene: 13. This CDR3 spans 18 amino acids. Germline CDR1 reads MNHNS; CDR2 reads SASEGT. The CDR3 coding sequence is TGTGCCAGCAGTGATATTCTAGCGGGAGAGGTTGCCGCCGGGGAGCTGTTTTTT. Translating gives CASSDILAGEVAAGELFF.

The count of this clone is one. The rearrangement joins TRBV18 to TRBJ1-6; D gene uncertain. Germline CDR1 KGHSH, CDR2 LQKENI. Trimming cost V 3 bases and J 6 bases, with 9 bases left between them. The CDR3 is 14 residues long. The CDR3 here is CASSPEGGNSPLHF. The CDR3 region has the DNA TGTGCCAGCTCACCGGAGGGAGGTAATTCACCCCTCCACTTT.

The count of this clone is one. The chain employs TRBV13 and TRBJ2-1; 8 bases match TRBD2. Unmatched junction bases numbered 5, after V lost 5 bases and J lost 2 bases. This CDR3 region has 15 residues. The germline CDR1 and CDR2 sequences are PRHDT and FYEKMQ (reference sequence). CDR3 nucleotides: TGTGCCAGCAGCAACGCGGGGGGTCCCTACAATGAGCAGTTCTTC. It is translated as CASSNAGGPYNEQFF.

The chain uses TRBV7-9 and TRBJ2-2; TRBD2 matches 13 bases. Germline CDR1 reads SEHNR; CDR2 reads FQNEAQ (reference sequence). This CDR3 is built from 17 residues. Trimming cost V 6 bases and J 7 bases; bases outside gene matches: 11. CDR3 protein: CASRTTSGRALDGELFF. As DNA, the CDR3 is TGTGCCAGCAGGACTACTAGCGGGAGGGCCCTGGACGGGGAGCTGTTTTTT.

This clone was counted a few times. This CDR3 is also generated by other DNA sequences in the sample. The rearrangement uses TRBV6-5 and TRBJ2-1; D perhaps matches TRBD2 (6 bases). Germline V gene data show CDR1 as MNHEY and CDR2 as SVGAGI. V lost 0 bases, J lost 4 bases, and 10 bases lay in between. The CDR3 totals 15 residues. The CDR3 is CASSYSPGLYNEQFF. CDR3 coding DNA: TGTGCCAGCAGTTACTCCCCGGGACTTTACAATGAGCAGTTCTTC.

This rearrangement joins TRBV6-2 or TRBV6-3 to TRBJ1-1; D call uncertain. Looked up from germline, CDR1 is MNHEY and CDR2 is SVGEGT. This CDR3 has 15 amino acids. V lost 0 bases and J 4 bases, leaving 12 bases between the germline ends. The CDR3 loop reads CASSYSGRNPTEAFF. For the CDR3, the DNA is TGTGCCAGCAGTTACTCTGGCAGGAATCCCACTGAAGCTTTCTTT.

This rearrangement joins TRBV4-1 to TRBJ1-1; TRBD1 matches at 7 bases. This CDR3 is built from 17 residues. Germline V gives CDR1 MGHRA, CDR2 YSYEKL. The ends lost 4 bases at V and 5 bases at J; junction bases unmatched: 16. The DNA of the CDR3 is TGCGCCAGCAGCCCGAAGGACAGGAGAGTAACCCGGACTGAAGCTTTCTTT. Encoded protein: CASSPKDRRVTRTEAFF.

The chain recombines TRBV6-6 with TRBJ1-5; tentative D call: TRBD1 (5 bases). V was clipped by 5 bases and J by 2 bases, with 22 bases between them. The CDR3 has 18 residues. Germline V lookup: CDR1 MNHNY, CDR2 SVGAGI (reference sequence). The CDR3 protein is CASSRLGRGVPGNQPQHF. Written as DNA, the CDR3 is TGTGCCAGCAGTCGACTGGGGCGCGGGGTTCCTGGCAATCAGCCCCAGCATTTT.

This chain connects TRBV4-1 to TRBJ2-7, with 12 bases that match TRBD2. V was pared by 2 bases and J by 7 bases, with 9 bases of the junction left unmatched. The CDR3 totals 16 residues. In germline, CDR1 is MGHRA, CDR2 YSYEKL. The CDR3 loop reads CASSQLTSGSIGEQYF. The CDR3 DNA sequence: TGCGCCAGCAGCCAACTGACTAGCGGGAGTATCGGGGAGCAGTACTTC.

This clone was recorded only once. The V and J genes are TRBV29-1 and TRBJ2-6; 12 nucleotides line up with TRBD1. Germline-derived CDR1 and CDR2 are SQVTM and ANQGSEA. Trimming at V came to 0 bases and at J to 1 base, leaving 1 base not matched to a gene. The CDR3 spans 17 residues. CDR3 sequence: CSVEEGQGASGANVLTF. CDR3 nucleotides: TGCAGCGTTGAAGAGGGACAGGGGGCTTCTGGGGCCAACGTCCTGACTTTC.

The chain uses TRBV6-2 or TRBV6-3 and TRBJ1-1; 7 bases map to TRBD1. J gave up 1 base and V 6 bases, and 8 bases lay outside the gene matches. The CDR3 has 15 residues. Germline V gives CDR1 MNHEY, CDR2 SVGEGT. The CDR3 here is CASRYPGQTNTEAFF. The CDR3 nucleotides are TGTGCCAGCAGATACCCGGGACAGACGAACACTGAAGCTTTCTTT.

The J gene is TRBJ1-2, the V gene TRBV30, with D tentatively TRBD1 (6 bases). The V gene's germline CDR1 is GTSNPN and CDR2 SVGIG (reference sequence). V lost 5 bases and J 1 base, leaving 8 bases between the germline ends. CDR3 length: 12 amino acids. CDR3: CAWGQSNYGYTF. CDR3 coding DNA: TGTGCCTGGGGACAGAGTAACTATGGCTACACCTTC. The full variable domain, with the rest looked up from reference TRBV30 and TRBJ1-2, is SQTIHQWPATLVQPVGSPLSLECTVEGTSNPNLYWYRQAAGRGLQLLFYSVGIGQISSEVPQNLSASRPQDRQFILSSKKLLLSDSGFYLCAWGQSNYGYTFGSGTRLTVV.

Regarding this clone: This sample includes further DNA sequences coding for the same CDR3. The chain combines TRBV4-3 with TRBJ2-2; D is unclear. The ends were cut back, 4 bases at V and 7 bases at J, with 7 bases in the middle. The CDR3 contains 12 residues. Germline CDR1 reads LGHNA; CDR2 reads YSLEER. CDR3 in DNA: TGCGCCAGCAGCCCTGGCAGCGGGGAGCTGTTTTTT. This sequence encodes CASSPGSGELFF.

V gene TRBV7-2 combines with J gene TRBJ2-3; a weak D match, TRBD2 (5 bases). Germline lookup yields CDR1 SGHTA and CDR2 FQGNSA. The V and J ends lost 3 bases and 1 base respectively, with 11 bases between them. There are 15 residues in the CDR3. CDR3 protein: CASSFFGRGTDTQYF. The CDR3 bases are TGTGCCAGCAGCTTCTTTGGGCGGGGCACAGATACGCAGTATTTT.

The DNA of the CDR3 is TGTGCCAGCAGCTTAGGATCGGGGGGACTAGCGGCCACAGATACGCAGTATTTT. Translation: CASSLGSGGLAATDTQYF. The chain links TRBV7-9 to TRBJ2-3, with 11 nucleotides matching TRBD2. V lost 1 base and J lost 2; bases outside the gene matches: 8. Germline lookup yields CDR1 SEHNR and CDR2 FQNEAQ (reference sequence). The CDR3 is made up of 18 amino acids. Combining the CDR3 with reference TRBV7-9 and TRBJ2-3 gives the whole variable domain DTGVSQNPRHKITKRGQNVTFRCDPISEHNRLYWYRQTLGQGPEFLTYFQNEAQLEKSRLLSDRFSAERPKGSFSTLEIQRTEQGDSAMYLCASSLGSGGLAATDTQYFGPGTRLTVL.

V gene TRBV5-6 combines with J gene TRBJ2-1; 7 nucleotides line up with TRBD2. CDR1 and CDR2 (germline): SGHDT, YYEEEE. The CDR3 runs 12 residues. V shed 2 bases, J shed 15 bases, and the junction held 8 bases outside the gene matches. Here the CDR3 reads CASSLLVGEGFF. CDR3 DNA: TGTGCCAGCAGCTTACTCGTCGGGGAGGGGTTCTTC.

J is TRBJ1-3 and V is TRBV2, with unresolved D. Trimming removed 4 bases from V and 7 bases from J, with 11 bases in between. Per germline, CDR1 SNHLY and CDR2 FYNNEI. CDR3 length: 13 residues. The CDR3 region has the DNA TGTGCCAGCAGTGGGACTGGTCGCAACACCATATATTTT. Residues: CASSGTGRNTIYF.

The V gene is TRBV27, the J gene TRBJ1-2; D remains ambiguous. The germline V gene has CDR1 MNHEY and CDR2 SMNVEV (reference sequence). The CDR3 consists of 14 residues. Trimming removed 3 bases from V and 4 bases from J, with 12 bases in between. CDR3 region: CASSFRLPGYGYTF. The CDR3 nucleotides are TGTGCCAGCAGTTTCCGACTTCCGGGCTATGGCTACACCTTC.

CDR3 coding DNA: TGTGCCAGCAGTTCTATCGTGGAGACCCAGTACTTC. This translates into CASSSIVETQYF. This sequence joins TRBV12-3 or TRBV12-4 and TRBJ2-5; D remains unclear. V gave up 4 bases and J gave up 5 bases, with 8 bases separating them. This CDR3 comprises 12 residues.

The V and J genes are TRBV18 and TRBJ2-4; D remains unclear. Germline V gives CDR1 KGHSH, CDR2 LQKENI. Deletions cut 3 bases from V and 0 bases from J, with 3 bases between. The CDR3 has 13 residues. DNA of the CDR3: TGTGCCAGCTCACCCTTAGCCAAAAACATTCAGTACTTC. This gives the protein CASSPLAKNIQYF. The variable domain in full, with the rest retrieved from reference TRBV18 and TRBJ2-4, is NAGVMQNPRHLVRRRGQEARLRCSPMKGHSHVYWYRQLPEEGLKFMVYLQKENIIDESGMPKERFSAEFPKEGPSILRIQQVVRGDSAAYFCASSPLAKNIQYFGAGTRLSVL.

The chain combines TRBV7-2 with TRBJ2-3; 11 bases fit TRBD2. Germline V lookup: CDR1 SGHTA, CDR2 FQGNSA. The CDR3 spans 16 residues. The V segment lost 5 bases and the J segment 2 bases; nucleotides outside the gene matches: 6. For the CDR3, the DNA is TGTGCCAGCAGCATGAGACTAGCGGGACCCACAGATACGCAGTATTTT. It encodes CASSMRLAGPTDTQYF.

The chain has TRBV24-1 and TRBJ1-4; TRBD1 agrees at 10 bases. V shed 5 bases and J 8 bases; nucleotides not matched to a gene: 19. The CDR3 sequence is 19 residues long. Germline CDR1 reads KGHDR; CDR2 reads SFDVKD. The chain's CDR3 is CATSASTPGQGIIGEKLFF. DNA for the CDR3: TGTGCCACCAGTGCCTCCACTCCGGGACAGGGGATTATAGGGGAAAAACTGTTTTTT.

The chain has TRBV10-1 and TRBJ2-7; 11 bases match TRBD2. The length of the CDR3 is 16 residues. With V trimmed by 7 bases and J by 4 bases, 12 bases remained unmatched. Germline loops: CDR1 WNHNN, CDR2 SYGVQD (reference sequence). The DNA for the CDR3 is TGCGCCAGCAATTTTTGTACTAGCGGGAGTAGGTACGAGCAGTACTTC. Translation gives CASNFCTSGSRYEQYF.

This sequence joins TRBV4-1 and TRBJ2-2; a possible D gene is TRBD2 (6 bases). V lost 3 bases, J lost 3 bases, and 14 bases lay in between. The length of the CDR3 is 16 residues. Germline values: CDR1 MGHRA, CDR2 YSYEKL. CDR3 amino acids: CASSQEGSGYTGELFF. The CDR3 nucleotides are TGCGCCAGCAGCCAGGAGGGTTCAGGGTACACCGGGGAGCTGTTTTTT.

This rearrangement joins TRBV20-1 to TRBJ2-5; 10 bases map to TRBD1. V lost 3 bases, J lost 4 bases, and 5 bases stayed unmatched. This CDR3 is built from 14 residues. From germline, CDR1 is DFQATT and CDR2 SNEGSKA (reference sequence). CDR3 residues: CSASKDRGGETQYF. The CDR3 DNA follows: TGCAGTGCTAGTAAGGACAGGGGGGGAGAGACCCAGTACTTC.

The chain couples TRBV2 to TRBJ2-1; TRBD1 agrees at 9 bases. V lost 7 bases to trimming and J lost 9 bases; unmatched junction nucleotides: 10. The CDR3 has 14 residues. Germline lookup yields CDR1 SNHLY and CDR2 FYNNEI. The CDR3 reads CASTEGTGWSEQFF. CDR3 DNA: TGTGCCAGCACCGAGGGGACAGGGTGGAGTGAGCAGTTCTTC.